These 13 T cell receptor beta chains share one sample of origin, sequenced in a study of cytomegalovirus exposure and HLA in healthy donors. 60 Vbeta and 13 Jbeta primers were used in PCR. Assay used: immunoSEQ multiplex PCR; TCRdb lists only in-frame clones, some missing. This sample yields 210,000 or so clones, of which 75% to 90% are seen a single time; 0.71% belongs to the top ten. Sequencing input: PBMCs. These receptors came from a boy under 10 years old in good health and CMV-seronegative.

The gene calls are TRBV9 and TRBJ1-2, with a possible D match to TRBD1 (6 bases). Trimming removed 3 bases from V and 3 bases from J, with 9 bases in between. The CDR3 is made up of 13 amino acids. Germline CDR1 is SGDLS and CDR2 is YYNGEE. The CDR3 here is CASSEGGHYGYTF. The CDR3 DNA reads TGTGCCAGCAGCGAAGGGGGTCACTATGGCTACACCTTC.

The CDR3 reads CASSLYHSRYEQYF. CDR3 bases: TGTGCCAGCAGCTTGTATCACAGTAGGTACGAGCAGTACTTC. This chain connects TRBV5-5 to TRBJ2-7; the D is unclear. Trimming cost V 1 base and J 4 bases, with 12 bases left between them. The CDR3 covers 14 residues. Germline assignment: CDR1 SGHKS and CDR2 YYEKEE (reference sequence).

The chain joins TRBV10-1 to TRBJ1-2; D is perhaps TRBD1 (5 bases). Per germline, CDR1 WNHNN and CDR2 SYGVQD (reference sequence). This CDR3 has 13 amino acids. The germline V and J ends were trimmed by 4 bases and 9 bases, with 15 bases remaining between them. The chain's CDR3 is CASSASQGTSYTF. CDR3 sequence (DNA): TGCGCCAGCAGTGCGTCCCAGGGTACAAGCTACACCTTC.

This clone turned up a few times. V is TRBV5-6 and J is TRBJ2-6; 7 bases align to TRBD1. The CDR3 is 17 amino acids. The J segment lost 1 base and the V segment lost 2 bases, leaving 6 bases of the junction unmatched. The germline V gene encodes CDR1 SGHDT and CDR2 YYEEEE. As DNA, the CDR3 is TGTGCCAGCAGCTTATCTACAGGGGTGTCTGGGGCCAACGTCCTGACTTTC. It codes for CASSLSTGVSGANVLTF.

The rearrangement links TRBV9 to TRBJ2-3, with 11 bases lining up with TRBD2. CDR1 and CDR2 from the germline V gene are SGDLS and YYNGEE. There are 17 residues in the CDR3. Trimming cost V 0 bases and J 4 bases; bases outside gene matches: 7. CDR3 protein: CASSVAGGTSGPDTQYF. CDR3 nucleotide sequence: TGTGCCAGCAGCGTAGCTGGAGGGACTAGCGGACCAGATACGCAGTATTTT.

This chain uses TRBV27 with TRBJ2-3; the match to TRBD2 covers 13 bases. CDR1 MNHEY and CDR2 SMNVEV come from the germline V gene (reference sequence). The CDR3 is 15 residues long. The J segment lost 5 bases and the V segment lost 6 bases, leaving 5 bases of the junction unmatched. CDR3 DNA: TGTGCCAGCAGGGGGACTAGCGGGATCGGAGATACGCAGTATTTT. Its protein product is CASRGTSGIGDTQYF.

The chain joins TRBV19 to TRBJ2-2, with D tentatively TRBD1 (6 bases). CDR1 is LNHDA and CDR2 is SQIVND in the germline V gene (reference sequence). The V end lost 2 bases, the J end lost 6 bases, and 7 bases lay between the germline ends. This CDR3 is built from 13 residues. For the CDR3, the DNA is TGTGCCAGTAGTATACAGGGGCCCGGGGAGCTGTTTTTT. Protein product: CASSIQGPGELFF.

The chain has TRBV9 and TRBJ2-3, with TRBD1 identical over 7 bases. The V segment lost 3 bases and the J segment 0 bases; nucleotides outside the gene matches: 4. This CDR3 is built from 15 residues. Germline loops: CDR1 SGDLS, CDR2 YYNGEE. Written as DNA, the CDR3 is TGTGCCAGCAGCGGGCGGACAGGTAGCACAGATACGCAGTATTTT. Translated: CASSGRTGSTDTQYF. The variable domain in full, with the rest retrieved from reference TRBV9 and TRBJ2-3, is DSGVTQTPKHLITATGQRVTLRCSPRSGDLSVYWYQQSLDQGLQFLIQYYNGEERAKGNILERFSAQQFPDLHSELNLSSLELGDSALYFCASSGRTGSTDTQYFGPGTRLTVL.

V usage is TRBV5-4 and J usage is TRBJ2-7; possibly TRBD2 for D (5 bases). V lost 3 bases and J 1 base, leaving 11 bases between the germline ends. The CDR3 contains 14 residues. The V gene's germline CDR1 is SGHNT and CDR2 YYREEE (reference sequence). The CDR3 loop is CASSSDGGSYEQYF. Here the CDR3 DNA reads TGTGCCAGCAGCTCCGACGGCGGGTCCTACGAGCAGTACTTC.

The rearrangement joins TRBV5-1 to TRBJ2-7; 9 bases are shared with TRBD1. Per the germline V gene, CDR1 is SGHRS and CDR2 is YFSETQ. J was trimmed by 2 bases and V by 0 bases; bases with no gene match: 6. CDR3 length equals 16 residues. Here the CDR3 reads CASSLEWTGAPYEQYF. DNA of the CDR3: TGCGCCAGCAGCTTGGAGTGGACAGGGGCCCCCTACGAGCAGTACTTC. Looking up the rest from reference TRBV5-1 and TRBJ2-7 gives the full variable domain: KAGVTQTPRYLIKTRGQQVTLSCSPISGHRSVSWYQQTPGQGLQFLFEYFSETQRNKGNFPGRFSGRQFSNSRSEMNVSTLELGDSALYLCASSLEWTGAPYEQYFGPGTRLTVT.

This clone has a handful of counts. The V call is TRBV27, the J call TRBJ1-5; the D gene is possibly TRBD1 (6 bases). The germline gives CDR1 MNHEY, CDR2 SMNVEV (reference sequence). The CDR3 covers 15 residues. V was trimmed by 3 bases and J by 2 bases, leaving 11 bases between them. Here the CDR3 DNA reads TGTGCCAGCAGTTTGGGGGGGCTTGGCAATCAGCCCCAGCATTTT. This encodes CASSLGGLGNQPQHF.

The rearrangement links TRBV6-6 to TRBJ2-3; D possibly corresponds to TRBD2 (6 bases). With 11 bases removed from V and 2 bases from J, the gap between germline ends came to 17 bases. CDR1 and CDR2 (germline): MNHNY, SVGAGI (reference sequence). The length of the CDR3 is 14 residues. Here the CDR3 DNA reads TGTGCCCTCAGCGTTACGCGGGACACAGATACGCAGTATTTT. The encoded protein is CALSVTRDTDTQYF.

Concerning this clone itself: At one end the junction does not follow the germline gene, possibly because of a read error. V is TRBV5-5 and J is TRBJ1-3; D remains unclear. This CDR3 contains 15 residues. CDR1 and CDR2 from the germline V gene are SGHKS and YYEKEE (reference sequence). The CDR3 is CASSLGLAAGNTIYF. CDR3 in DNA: TGTGCCAGCAGCTTGGGCTTAGCTGCTGGCAACACCATATATTTT.